This T cell receptor (beta chain) stems from a study of spatial heterogeneity in lung cancer. The time point is: sample taken at primary tumor resection. Points on this clonotype: What it binds is unknown. This beta chain is a stray sequence in a library constructed for alpha chains; its clone size is not meaningful.

Whole-study findings and limits: One measure, the expanded intratumoral alpha and beta TCR count, tracked tumor mutation counts.

Unique molecular identifiers, one per molecule, were present on every TCR cDNA molecule. TCRdb used MiXCR to reprocess the 5' RACE reads, holding one entry per CDR3 protein. The repertoire holds about 18,000 distinct CDR3 sequences, approximately 9.5% seen once, with roughly 22% in the top ten. This CDR3 has 11 residues. CDR1 is KGHDR, CDR2 SFDVKD, per germline. Trimming cost V 3 bases and J 3 bases, with 2 bases left between them. This specimen consisted of lung tumor tissue, obtained at surgery. V and J are TRBV24-1 and TRBJ2-7; D ambiguous. This sequence was found in a female donor with early-stage non-small cell lung cancer. CDR3 region: CATSDNYEQYF. The DNA for the CDR3 is TGTGCCACCAGTGATAACTACGAGCAGTACTTC.